The rows below give T cell receptor beta chains drawn from one sample of a study of blood T cell repertoires in COVID-19. The table came from immunoSEQ multiplex PCR; TCRdb's copy has only in-frame clones and leaves some out. The table lists around 89,000 clones, less than 80% of them singletons. Sequencing used peripheral blood. Source of these receptors: a woman of 80 years or more with acute or convalescent COVID-19. The CDR3 runs from the conserved cysteine through the conserved F or W. The order of the fields is D gene, clone size, CDR3 length, J gene, V gene, CDR3 protein, CDR3 DNA. A D gene is named only where the DNA matches it firmly. Clone size is shown for a subset of rows, as once, few, many or a class of expanded clone.

D: .; size: .; length: 11; J: TRBJ2-7; V: TRBV29-1; CDR3: CSVVGLSEQYF; DNA: TGCAGCGTTGTGGGCCTAAGCGAGCAGTACTTC
D: TRBD1; size: few; length: 18; J: TRBJ2-3; V: TRBV23-1; CDR3: CASSQRGSDRHGTDTQYF; DNA: TGCGCCAGCAGTCAGAGGGGCTCGGACAGGCACGGCACAGATACGCAGTATTTT
D: TRBD1; size: .; length: 18; J: TRBJ1-1; V: TRBV5-5; CDR3: CASSLKIDWGQGETEAFF; DNA: TGTGCCAGCAGCCTAAAGATCGATTGGGGACAGGGAGAAACTGAAGCTTTCTTT
D: TRBD1; size: .; length: 18; J: TRBJ2-2; V: TRBV5-1; CDR3: CASSARDRGPAGTGELFF; DNA: TGCGCCAGCAGCGCGCGGGACAGGGGGCCTGCGGGCACCGGGGAGCTGTTTTTT
D: .; size: .; length: 13; J: TRBJ1-4; V: TRBV5-1; CDR3: CASSPPGSEKLFF; DNA: TGCGCCAGCAGCCCGCCCGGGTCGGAAAAACTGTTTTTT
D: .; size: once; length: 15; J: TRBJ1-1; V: TRBV27; CDR3: CASSLSSRWRTEAFF; DNA: TGTGCCAGCAGTTTATCGTCCAGGTGGAGGACTGAAGCTTTCTTT
D: .; size: .; length: 13; J: TRBJ1-1; V: TRBV13; CDR3: CASSKLRNTEAFF; DNA: TGTGCCAGCAGCAAACTGAGGAACACTGAAGCTTTCTTT
D: .; size: few; length: 13; J: TRBJ2-5; V: TRBV12-3/TRBV12-4; CDR3: CASSLRPRETQYF; DNA: TGTGCCAGCAGTTTAAGGCCGAGGGAGACCCAGTACTTC
D: TRBD1; size: .; length: 16; J: TRBJ2-2; V: TRBV9; CDR3: CASSLRTGGAVGELFF; DNA: TGTGCCAGCAGCCTACGGACAGGGGGCGCCGTCGGGGAGCTGTTTTTT
D: .; size: .; length: 16; J: TRBJ2-3; V: TRBV9; CDR3: CASSPRLGRDTDTQYF; DNA: TGTGCCAGCAGCCCCCGACTAGGACGGGATACAGATACGCAGTATTTT
D: TRBD1; size: .; length: 17; J: TRBJ1-3; V: TRBV7-9; CDR3: CASSSNLQGAAGNTIYF; DNA: TGTGCCAGCAGCTCCAATCTACAGGGGGCGGCCGGAAACACCATATATTTT
D: .; size: .; length: 15; J: TRBJ2-5; V: TRBV9; CDR3: CASSVGLTGQETQYF; DNA: TGTGCCAGCAGCGTTGGGTTGACGGGCCAAGAGACCCAGTACTTC
D: .; size: .; length: 13; J: TRBJ1-3; V: TRBV2; CDR3: CASTEGTGNTIYF; DNA: TGTGCCAGCACCGAGGGTACTGGAAACACCATATATTTT
D: .; size: .; length: 13; J: TRBJ2-3; V: TRBV7-3; CDR3: CASSLYERDTQYF; DNA: TGTGCCAGCAGCTTATATGAGCGAGATACGCAGTATTTT
D: .; size: .; length: 12; J: TRBJ1-1; V: TRBV6-2/TRBV6-3; CDR3: CASSHDKPTAFF; DNA: TGTGCCAGCAGTCACGACAAGCCCACAGCTTTCTTT
D: TRBD1; size: .; length: 14; J: TRBJ1-2; V: TRBV14; CDR3: CASSRTGGNYGYTF; DNA: TGTGCCAGCAGCCGGACAGGGGGCAACTATGGCTACACCTTC
D: .; size: .; length: 12; J: TRBJ1-6; V: TRBV6-1; CDR3: CASSEARGALHF; DNA: TGTGCCAGCAGTGAAGCCCGGGGGGCCCTCCACTTT
D: TRBD2; size: few; length: 15; J: TRBJ2-1; V: TRBV5-1; CDR3: CASSYSGGSSNEQFF; DNA: TGCGCCAGCAGCTATAGCGGGGGGTCTAGCAATGAGCAGTTCTTC
D: TRBD2; size: once; length: 15; J: TRBJ2-2; V: TRBV5-6; CDR3: CASSAAGANTGELFF; DNA: TGTGCCAGCAGCGCAGCGGGGGCGAACACCGGGGAGCTGTTTTTT
D: .; size: .; length: 13; J: TRBJ2-7; V: TRBV6-5; CDR3: CASSRTTAYEQYF; DNA: TGTGCCAGCAGTCGGACTACCGCCTACGAGCAGTACTTC
D: .; size: .; length: 19; J: TRBJ2-7; V: TRBV3-1/TRBV3-2; CDR3: CASSQSSPGQGGVSYEQYF; DNA: TGTGCCAGCAGCCAATCAAGCCCTGGCCAGGGGGGAGTCTCCTACGAGCAGTACTTC
D: .; size: once; length: 13; J: TRBJ1-6; V: TRBV12-3/TRBV12-4; CDR3: CASSSDSNSPLHF; DNA: TGTGCCAGCAGCTCGGACAGTAATTCACCCCTCCACTTT
D: TRBD1; size: few; length: 14; J: TRBJ2-7; V: TRBV6-5; CDR3: CASSRGQGVYEQYF; DNA: TGTGCCAGCAGCCGGGGACAGGGGGTCTACGAGCAGTACTTC
D: .; size: .; length: 16; J: TRBJ1-6; V: TRBV7-2; CDR3: CASSLGGQIYNSPLHF; DNA: TGTGCCAGCAGCTTAGGGGGGCAGATTTATAATTCACCCCTCCACTTT
D: .; size: few; length: 13; J: TRBJ1-1; V: TRBV27; CDR3: CASSLTTDSEAFF; DNA: TGTGCCAGCAGTTTAACGACGGACTCTGAAGCTTTCTTT
D: .; size: many; length: 10; J: TRBJ2-1; V: TRBV9; CDR3: CASGQNEQFF; DNA: TGTGCCAGCGGACAAAATGAGCAGTTCTTC
D: TRBD2; size: many; length: 16; J: TRBJ2-5; V: TRBV24-1; CDR3: CATSDPFAGDGETQYF; DNA: TGTGCCACCAGTGACCCCTTTGCGGGGGATGGAGAGACCCAGTACTTC
D: .; size: .; length: 13; J: TRBJ1-1; V: TRBV20-1; CDR3: CSASSQGRTEAFF; DNA: TGCAGTGCTAGTTCTCAGGGGCGGACTGAAGCTTTCTTT
D: .; size: .; length: 16; J: TRBJ1-6; V: TRBV18; CDR3: CASSPREGPYNSPLHF; DNA: TGTGCCAGCTCACCACGAGAGGGTCCCTATAATTCACCCCTCCACTTT
D: .; size: few; length: 13; J: TRBJ2-1; V: TRBV9; CDR3: CASSVDQGREQFF; DNA: TGTGCCAGCAGCGTAGACCAGGGTCGTGAGCAGTTCTTC
D: .; size: .; length: 16; J: TRBJ1-4; V: TRBV7-9; CDR3: CASSSRVGATNEKLFF; DNA: TGTGCCAGCAGCTCAAGAGTGGGAGCAACTAATGAAAAACTGTTTTTT
D: .; size: .; length: 15; J: TRBJ1-5; V: TRBV27; CDR3: CASSLLSRRNQPQHF; DNA: TGTGCCAGCAGTTTGCTGAGCAGGCGCAATCAGCCCCAGCATTTT
D: TRBD2; size: few; length: 17; J: TRBJ2-3; V: TRBV27; CDR3: CASSPTLLADSTDTQYF; DNA: TGTGCCAGCAGTCCGACCTTACTAGCGGATAGCACAGATACGCAGTATTTT
D: .; size: once; length: 13; J: TRBJ2-3; V: TRBV12-3/TRBV12-4; CDR3: CASRTPGADTQYF; DNA: TGTGCCAGCCGAACCCCGGGTGCAGATACGCAGTATTTT
D: .; size: .; length: 16; J: TRBJ2-4; V: TRBV7-2; CDR3: CASSLNTGSLGNIQYF; DNA: TGTGCCAGCAGCTTGAACACCGGGAGCTTGGGAAACATTCAGTACTTC
D: .; size: .; length: 14; J: TRBJ1-2; V: TRBV30; CDR3: CAWSPYTDSHGYTF; DNA: TGTGCCTGGAGTCCCTATACGGACAGCCATGGCTACACCTTC
D: .; size: .; length: 13; J: TRBJ2-5; V: TRBV12-3/TRBV12-4; CDR3: CASSGQIQETQYF; DNA: TGTGCCAGCAGTGGACAGATTCAAGAGACCCAGTACTTC
D: .; size: .; length: 13; J: TRBJ1-4; V: TRBV7-9; CDR3: CASSFSRGSELFF; DNA: TGTGCCAGCAGCTTCTCCAGGGGTTCGGAACTGTTTTTT
D: .; size: .; length: 13; J: TRBJ1-4; V: TRBV5-4; CDR3: CASSLGAGEKLFF; DNA: TGTGCCAGCAGCTTGGGGGCAGGTGAAAAACTGTTTTTT